The sequence of this TCR beta chain was determined in a study of T cells in localized non-small cell lung cancer (dated by TCRdb to the early 2020s). General notes on the study: Comparing tumors with uninvolved tumor-adjacent lungs, the study looked at the T cell repertoires of about 240 patients with early-stage NSCLC. The mean age of the NSCLC patients was about 70 years, with roughly 120 men and 85 to 110 women. All 250 or so NSCLC patients in the cohort were treatment-naive and had localized lung tumors that were resected.

Turning to this clone: Its antigen remains unidentified. Base-call qualities are not available, and no considerably larger clone is one nucleotide away.

The germline V gene (reference sequence) yields MNHEY for CDR1 and SMNVEV for CDR2. Inclusive of the bounding cysteine and phenylalanine, the CDR3 is 13 residues long. This entry keeps only the CDR3 DNA: 39 bases, framed from base 1. V is pared back by 5 bases and J by 0 bases, with 8 bases lying between the germline termini. At diagnosis, peripheral blood, uninvolved tumor-adjacent lung and tumor were collected and were preserved as a mix of fresh-frozen and FFPE material. For TCR repertoire profiling, the blood samples were analyzed as peripheral blood mononuclear cells. Study-wide findings and limitations: Uninvolved tumor-adjacent lung showed the highest T cell clonality, higher than tumor, which suggests more focused antigenic responses in the uninvolved tumor-adjacent lung. Longer overall survival was associated with higher blood T cell density, whereas shorter survival was associated with higher adjacent-lung clonality. A median of approximately 55 of the top 100 tumor clones were detected in paired uninvolved adjacent lung, and around 30 of these tumor clones were also found among the top 100 clones of the paired uninvolved adjacent lung. Multi-region tumor sequencing was not performed, so intratumor heterogeneity could not be excluded. Because the study design was exploratory, TCR variables were selected using unadjusted p-values without false-discovery rate correction.

TCR beta CDR3 regions were sequenced from DNA using the immunoSEQ Assay. As for the original processing: To compute T cell density, TCR beta template counts were normalized to usable DNA, which was estimated by amplifying housekeeping genes. Richness was estimated with the preseqR package, extrapolating to 400,000 templates for PBMC samples and 120,000 templates for tissue samples. Clonality was calculated as one minus Pielou's evenness. Tissue-enriched TCRs were identified by differential abundance testing using productive amino-acid clonotypes, minimum total count 5 and alpha 0.1. The Jaccard Index and the Morisita Overlap Index were used to measure repertoire overlap between compartments. TCR beta CDR3s were clustered by GLIPH together with public tetramer-defined viral CDR3s, and at least three viral sequences plus V-gene enrichment were required for viral motifs. TCRdb carries this immuneACCESS record with in-frame sequences only. Its versions omit some clonotypes, under half of them owing to an unresolved V gene in the studies checked, with the rest unexplained. Clone size and V and J calls were adopted from that table, with D and trimming inferred from the DNA. Counted in this sample were over 20,000 clones; around 81% of them appeared once. Clones ranked in the top ten supply approximately 5.1% of the sample.

The rearrangement joined TRBV27 to TRBJ2-7; the D segment cannot be called with confidence. The clonotype comes from a man between 40 and 69 years old with stage II lung adenocarcinoma. The input for sequencing was PBMCs, taken before any cancer treatment. The nucleotides are TGTGCCAGCAGTCCTCGGAGCTCCTACGAGCAGTACTTC. The translation is CASSPRSSYEQYF.